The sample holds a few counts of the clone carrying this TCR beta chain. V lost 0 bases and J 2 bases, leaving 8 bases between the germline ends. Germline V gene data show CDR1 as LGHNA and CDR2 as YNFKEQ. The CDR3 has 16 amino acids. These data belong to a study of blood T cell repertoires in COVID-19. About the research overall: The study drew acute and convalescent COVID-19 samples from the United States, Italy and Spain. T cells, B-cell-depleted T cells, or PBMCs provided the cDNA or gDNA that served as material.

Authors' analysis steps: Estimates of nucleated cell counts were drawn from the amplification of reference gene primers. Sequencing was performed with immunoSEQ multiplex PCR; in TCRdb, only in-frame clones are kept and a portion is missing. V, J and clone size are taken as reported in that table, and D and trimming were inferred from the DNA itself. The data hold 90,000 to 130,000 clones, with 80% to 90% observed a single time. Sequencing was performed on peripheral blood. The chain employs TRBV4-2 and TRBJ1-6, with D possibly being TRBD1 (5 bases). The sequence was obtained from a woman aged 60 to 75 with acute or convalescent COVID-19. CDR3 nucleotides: TGTGCCAGCAGCCAAGACCAGGGAACCTATAATTCACCCCTCCACTTT. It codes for CASSQDQGTYNSPLHF.